The subject of this entry is one TCR beta chain. Its antigen is undetermined. Produced via immunoSEQ multiplex PCR; TCRdb's table is partial and in-frame only. In the table there are 120,000 or so clones, about 89% of which are singletons. The sample is drawn from a study of T cell responses to AZD1222 COVID-19 vaccine. Study findings and constraints: The study found vaccine-associated CD4 TCRs spanning spike, dominant at 160-218 and 743-854. In the spike-specific TCR repertoire, nearly half reportedly target unmutated variant regions. A mostly white British donor set with more females was recruited, and clonal diversity was possibly underestimated. Only five to seven AZD1222 recipients were seropositive at baseline.

This CDR3 has 14 amino acids. The ends were cut back, 3 bases at V and 8 bases at J, with 17 bases in the middle. Germline V lookup: CDR1 SGHTS, CDR2 YDEGEE. The sample here was peripheral blood, taken on day 0 of MenACWY control vaccination. The V and J genes are TRBV5-8 and TRBJ1-2, with no clear D. The source is an adult in good health. CDR3 bases: TGTGCCAGCAGCTACGTCGAGGCCGGGAGCGGCTACACCTTC. The encoded protein is CASSYVEAGSGYTF.